The TCR beta chain under discussion was sequenced for a study of a mutant IDH1 vaccine in newly diagnosed glioma. Stated time point: baseline, week 1 (first vaccination visit). The treatment is: pre-vaccination baseline after standard-of-care therapy. The data were produced by immunoSEQ multiplex PCR, yet TCRdb's version contains in-frame clones alone and is incomplete. Of about 98,000 clones listed, approximately 90% are singletons. The CDR3 runs 13 residues. CDR1 KGHSH and CDR2 LQKENI come from the germline V gene. V gave up 3 bases and J gave up 6 bases, with 9 bases separating them. The chain couples TRBV18 to TRBJ2-1; possible D gene TRBD1, 5 bases. The starting material was PBMCs, obtained from a glioma patient treated with radiotherapy, temozolomide or both. The TCR sequence derives from a woman aged 45-65 years with glioma. The CDR3 region has the DNA TGTGCCAGCTCACCGGGGCAGTCCAATGAGCAGTTCTTC. Amino acids: CASSPGQSNEQFF.